Sequencing of this T cell receptor (beta chain) was carried out in a study of cytomegalovirus exposure and HLA in healthy donors. Comments on this clone: Its antigen is as yet unknown.

Primers for the PCR totalled 60 Vbeta and 13 Jbeta. Only in-frame clones appear in the TCRdb table, and some are missing; sequencing was by immunoSEQ multiplex PCR. Of 93,000 or so clones in the sample, approximately 85% were seen once. This CDR3 is built from 17 residues. Trimming took 2 bases from V and 6 from J, leaving 23 bases between them. Germline V gene lookup returns CDR1 SGHTA and CDR2 FQGNSA. Notes on the study in general: An analysis that came later showed most CMV-associated TCR beta chains appearing HLA-restricted.

The sample was PBMCs. This TCR came from a woman aged 18-35 years in good health and CMV-seropositive. The gene calls are TRBV7-2 and TRBJ2-7; possible D gene TRBD1, 6 bases. The CDR3 coding sequence is TGTGCCAGCAGCTTAACAGGGAACCGGGCCCCTGGTATCGAGCAGTACTTC. As protein: CASSLTGNRAPGIEQYF.